These T cell receptor beta chains were read from a single sample in a study of beta chain features in type 1 diabetes. The protocol was immunoSEQ multiplex PCR, while the TCRdb copy is restricted to in-frame clones and leaves out a portion. In the table there are about 340,000 clones, 7% to 9% of which are singletons. Specimen: central memory CD4+ T cells from blood. These receptors were collected from a woman under 30 in good health. CDR3s include the opening cysteine and the closing phenylalanine or tryptophan. The order of the fields is J gene, V gene, CDR3 protein.

>TRBJ2-5|TRBV18
CASSPPGRVQETQYF
>TRBJ2-3|TRBV11-3
CASSLGRTTDTQYF
>TRBJ2-7|TRBV13
CASSHRPTSGKGEQYF
>TRBJ2-1|TRBV29-1
CSLKRDTSSYNEQFF
>TRBJ2-3|TRBV19
CASSILGAKNTDTQYF
>TRBJ2-2|TRBV28
CASSVATGELFF
>TRBJ2-3|TRBV25-1
CASSYIGRGTDTQYF
>TRBJ2-6|TRBV10-3
CAISMTTGRSGANVLTF
>TRBJ1-4|TRBV5-1
CASRRTEGNEKLFF
>TRBJ2-2|TRBV2
CASKRLDTGELFF
>TRBJ2-7|TRBV10-3
CAHTGTGRGEQYF
>TRBJ2-7|TRBV7-2
CASRSSGGYEQYF
>TRBJ2-7|TRBV18
CASSPPFNSGRAGYEQYF
>TRBJ1-4|TRBV18
CASSPPGQGSWKLFF
>TRBJ1-4|TRBV15
CATSKRRTGTRNEKLFF
>TRBJ2-3|TRBV10-3
CAIRRTGGFSDTQYF
>TRBJ1-1|TRBV7-2
CASSFPGMNTEAFF
>TRBJ2-4|TRBV4-2
CASSQDLGIAGSSIQYF
>TRBJ1-1|TRBV9
CASSVGWVRNTEAFF
>TRBJ2-5|TRBV5-1
CASSFYQQETQYF
>TRBJ2-3|TRBV5-4
CASSLGAASLAMNTQYF
>TRBJ2-1|TRBV19
CASKGQGDNEQFF
>TRBJ2-5|TRBV7-2
CASSLFGQGYVETQYF
>TRBJ1-2|TRBV7-8
CASSLEYPTGGANYGYTF
>TRBJ1-1|TRBV9
CASSVAAGQGRKNTEAFF
>TRBJ2-1|TRBV9
CASSVDNRPLQLFF
>TRBJ1-1|TRBV4-2
CASSQDRTLNTEAFF
>TRBJ2-4|TRBV28
CASSPSRAQNTKNIQYF
>TRBJ1-5|TRBV27
CASRPTGAQPQHF
>TRBJ2-7|TRBV6-5
CASSYRTGMGEQYF
>TRBJ2-5|TRBV5-4
CASIRGHQETQYF
>TRBJ2-1|TRBV4-3
CASSQDLRAGVYYNEQFF
>TRBJ2-1|TRBV5-1
CASSLGTDNEQFF
>TRBJ2-5|TRBV29-1
CSVETTLGETQYF
>TRBJ2-1|TRBV5-1
CASSLMLADNEQFF
>TRBJ2-3|TRBV5-4
CASSRGRVRRNTQYF
>TRBJ1-2|TRBV7-2
CASSLVQGAISYTF
>TRBJ2-5|TRBV28
CASIQGGSETQYF
>TRBJ2-3|TRBV28
CASSNRDTQYF
>TRBJ2-5|TRBV13
CASSVGPSTQETQYF
>TRBJ2-5|TRBV7-2
CASSPTAQETQYF
>TRBJ1-1|TRBV2
CASAGGRGTEAFF
>TRBJ1-1|TRBV28
CASSLWSRGAPFEAFF
>TRBJ2-3|TRBV5-6
CASSLRNADTQYF